These 27 T cell receptor beta chains originate from one sample sequenced in a study of CD8+ T cells in alopecia areata. cDNA prepared by RNA extraction and subsequent reverse transcription served as the template for sequencing. Sequencing used immunoSEQ multiplex PCR; TCRdb keeps in-frame clones, though not all of them. The sample carries approximately 200,000 clones, more than 55% recorded once. Treatment: oral pan-JAK inhibitor, 5-10 mg twice daily. Sequencing used CD4+ T cells sorted from blood, obtained at week 4, from a patient treated with tofacitinib. These receptors all stem from a human donor with alopecia areata.

The chain employs TRBV4-2 and TRBJ1-1; no clear D gene. The germline V gene encodes CDR1 LGHNA and CDR2 YNFKEQ. This CDR3 comprises 15 residues. V was shortened by 3 bases and J by 0 bases, with 11 bases between the two germline ends. The CDR3 loop reads CASSQEPVLNTEAFF. The CDR3 coding sequence is TGTGCCAGCAGCCAGGAGCCAGTCTTGAACACTGAAGCTTTCTTT.

The chain has TRBV2 and TRBJ2-5, with D tentatively TRBD2 (6 bases). Germline V gene sequence: CDR1 SNHLY, CDR2 FYNNEI. The V and J ends lost 2 bases and 3 bases respectively, with 10 bases between them. The CDR3 consists of 14 residues. The CDR3 nucleotides read TGTGCCAGCAGTGAATTGGGGGAGGAAGAGACCCAGTACTTC. It specifies CASSELGEEETQYF. The variable domain in full, with the rest retrieved from reference TRBV2 and TRBJ2-5, is EPEVTQTPSHQVTQMGQEVILRCVPISNHLYFYWYRQILGQKVEFLVSFYNNEISEKSEIFDDQFSVERPDGSNFTLKIRSTKLEDSAMYFCASSELGEEETQYFGPGTRLLVL.

This sequence joins TRBV4-3 and TRBJ2-3; 13 bases align to TRBD2. Germline CDR1 and CDR2: LGHNA and YSLEER. The trim removed 3 bases at V and 12 bases at J, leaving 3 bases unmatched. This CDR3 spans 13 amino acids. The CDR3 DNA sequence: TGCGCCAGCAGCCAGGGACTAGCGGGGCCCCAGTATTTT. Its protein is CASSQGLAGPQYF.

This clone was seen a few times. This chain joins TRBV29-1 and TRBJ2-7, with TRBD1 matching over 9 bases. The CDR3 totals 14 residues. The germline CDR1 and CDR2 sequences are SQVTM and ANQGSEA. V dropped 1 base and J dropped 1; count of bases not matched to a gene: 2. CDR3 nucleotides: TGCAGCGTTGAAGCCGGGACAGGGTCCTACGAGCAGTACTTC. This encodes CSVEAGTGSYEQYF.

The chain couples TRBV5-1 to TRBJ2-3; 9 bases fit TRBD2. This CDR3 has 15 amino acids. Unmatched junction bases numbered 3, after V lost 2 bases and J lost 2 bases. CDR1 and CDR2 (germline): SGHRS, YFSETQ. DNA of the CDR3: TGCGCCAGCAGCTTAAGCGGGGGGAACACAGATACGCAGTATTTT. It yields the protein CASSLSGGNTDTQYF.

The chain has TRBV30 and TRBJ2-2; D not resolved. V lost 7 bases and J lost 2, with 14 bases in between. The germline V gene encodes CDR1 GTSNPN and CDR2 SVGIG (reference sequence). The CDR3 spans 14 residues. The CDR3 reads CALPTDINTGELFF. Written as DNA, the CDR3 is TGTGCCTTACCGACCGATATCAACACCGGGGAGCTGTTTTTT.

The chain recombines TRBV7-2 with TRBJ2-3; 15 bases are shared with TRBD2. Germline V gene lookup returns CDR1 SGHTA and CDR2 FQGNSA. V was pared by 4 bases and J by 4 bases, with 9 bases of the junction left unmatched. The CDR3 covers 18 residues. The CDR3 coding sequence is TGTGCCAGCAGCTGGACTAGCGGGAGGGCCCGTGGCTCAGATACGCAGTATTTT. The encoded protein is CASSWTSGRARGSDTQYF.

This clone was seen once. This chain joins TRBV27 and TRBJ1-1; TRBD1 might be the D (5 bases). V gave up 8 bases and J gave up 5 bases, with 18 bases separating them. Germline V gene data show CDR1 as MNHEY and CDR2 as SMNVEV (reference sequence). This CDR3 spans 14 amino acids. Here the CDR3 reads CASLEGMRGTEAFF. DNA of the CDR3: TGTGCCAGCCTCGAGGGGATGAGAGGAACTGAAGCTTTCTTT.

This rearrangement joins TRBV7-3 to TRBJ2-2; 10 bases line up with TRBD2. The CDR3 has 16 amino acids. Germline V gene lookup returns CDR1 SGHTA and CDR2 FQGTGA. V shed 5 bases and J 4 bases; nucleotides not matched to a gene: 7. The CDR3 DNA reads as TGTGCCAGCAGCCCTCGGACTAGCGGTAGCACCGGGGAGCTGTTTTTT. Its protein product is CASSPRTSGSTGELFF.

V and J are TRBV7-6 and TRBJ1-5; TRBD1 might be the D (5 bases). The ends were cut back, 5 bases at V and 4 bases at J, with 12 bases in the middle. The CDR3 consists of 14 residues. Germline V CDR1 and CDR2: SGHVS, FNYEAQ. The DNA of the CDR3 is TGTGCCAGCAGCCTCGGGACGGATAATCAGCCCCAGCATTTT. Amino acids: CASSLGTDNQPQHF.

The chain is built from TRBV30 and TRBJ2-1; 9 nucleotides agree with TRBD1. With V trimmed by 7 bases and J by 5 bases, 12 bases remained unmatched. CDR3 size: 15 residues. The germline V gene has CDR1 GTSNPN and CDR2 SVGIG (reference sequence). In DNA form, the CDR3 reads TGTGCCTCTCTCCCCGGGACAGGGATGAACAATGAGCAGTTCTTC. It codes for CASLPGTGMNNEQFF.

This clone was observed a handful of times. The chain carries TRBV18 and TRBJ2-1; 9 bases align to TRBD1. Germline V gene data show CDR1 as KGHSH and CDR2 as LQKENI. The junction had 1 base not matched to a gene; V was cut back by 4 bases and J by 6 bases. CDR3 size: 13 residues. The CDR3 spells CASSRTGANEQFF. DNA for the CDR3: TGTGCCAGCTCACGGACAGGGGCCAATGAGCAGTTCTTC.

This clone was found a few times. The chain employs TRBV29-1 and TRBJ1-1, with D perhaps matching TRBD1 (6 bases). This CDR3 has 11 amino acids. From germline, CDR1 is SQVTM and CDR2 ANQGSEA. Trimming stripped 5 bases from V and 7 bases from J, with 11 bases between. CDR3 coding DNA: TGCAGCGTTCAGGGAGGGGGTGAAGCTTTCTTT. This codes for CSVQGGGEAFF.

The rearrangement joins TRBV28 to TRBJ2-1; no clear D. CDR1 is MDHEN, CDR2 SYDVKM, per germline. Trimming removed 4 bases from V and 5 bases from J, with 9 bases in between. The CDR3 extends over 13 amino acids. The CDR3 loop is CASSSVWDNEQFF. The CDR3, as DNA: TGTGCCAGCAGTTCGGTTTGGGACAATGAGCAGTTCTTC.

This clone was counted only a few times. The chain couples TRBV7-2 to TRBJ2-1; D is uncertain. The CDR3 covers 15 residues. Looked up from germline, CDR1 is SGHTA and CDR2 is FQGNSA. Trimming pared 1 base from V and 5 bases from J, leaving 12 bases between. The CDR3 protein is CASSLEAATNNEQFF. In DNA form, the CDR3 reads TGTGCCAGCAGCTTAGAGGCGGCGACCAACAATGAGCAGTTCTTC.

This clone turned up a few times. The chain couples TRBV5-1 to TRBJ2-6; D might be TRBD1 or TRBD2, each matching 5 bases. This CDR3 has 15 residues. Germline V gene data show CDR1 as SGHRS and CDR2 as YFSETQ. Trimming removed 0 bases at V and 4 bases at J, with 8 bases between. Written as DNA, the CDR3 is TGCGCCAGCAGCTTGGGGGACCCCGGGGCCAACGTCCTGACTTTC. This encodes CASSLGDPGANVLTF.

This clone was seen a few times. The V call is TRBV13, the J call TRBJ2-3; 10 bases are shared with TRBD2. V lost 1 base and J lost 7; bases outside the gene matches: 8. CDR3 length: 16 residues. CDR1 and CDR2 (germline): PRHDT, FYEKMQ (reference sequence). Here the CDR3 DNA reads TGTGCCAGCAGCTTAGCCATACTAGCGGGAACTCATACGCAGTATTTT. Its protein product is CASSLAILAGTHTQYF. The complete variable domain, with remaining parts taken from reference TRBV13 and TRBJ2-3, reads AAGVIQSPRHLIKEKRETATLKCYPIPRHDTVYWYQQGPGQDPQFLISFYEKMQSDKGSIPDRFSAQQFSDYHSELNMSSLELGDSALYFCASSLAILAGTHTQYFGPGTRLTVL.

This chain uses TRBV29-1 with TRBJ2-5; D tentatively reads TRBD1 or TRBD2 (6 bases each). This CDR3 is built from 14 residues. Trimming took off 8 bases at V and 5 bases at J, with 21 bases between the two ends. The germline V gene has CDR1 SQVTM and CDR2 ANQGSEA. In DNA, the CDR3 is TGCAGCACTCGCGGGGACAACCGTGGGGAGACCCAGTACTTC. Protein: CSTRGDNRGETQYF. The full variable domain, in which reference TRBV29-1 and TRBJ2-5 provide the parts outside the CDR3, is SAVISQKPSRDICQRGTSLTIQCQVDSQVTMMFWYRQQPGQSLTLIATANQGSEATYESGFVIDKFPISRPNLTFSTLTVSNMSPEDSSIYLCSTRGDNRGETQYFGPGTRLLVL.

This CDR3 is CSAGQGSSEAFF. In DNA, the CDR3 is TGCAGCGCCGGACAGGGATCCAGTGAAGCTTTCTTT. The chain employs TRBV29-1 and TRBJ1-1; 8 nucleotides align to TRBD1. Per germline, CDR1 SQVTM and CDR2 ANQGSEA. The CDR3 extends over 12 amino acids. The V and J ends lost 7 bases and 7 bases, in that order; junction bases with no gene match: 8.

This clone appeared a few times. The V and J genes are TRBV30 and TRBJ2-7, with D hard to call. The length of the CDR3 is 12 residues. Looked up from germline, CDR1 is GTSNPN and CDR2 is SVGIG (reference sequence). Trimming shortened V by 7 bases and J by 2 bases, and 12 bases separated the two germline ends. The DNA of the CDR3 is TGTGCCTTCCGTTCGGCCCCCTACGAGCAGTACTTC. Its protein is CAFRSAPYEQYF.

This clone was detected once. The V and J genes are TRBV11-2 and TRBJ2-4; D ambiguous. Per germline, CDR1 SGHAT and CDR2 FQNNGV. V lost 5 bases, J lost 5 bases, and 4 bases lay in between. The CDR3 consists of 11 residues. In DNA, the CDR3 is TGTGCCAGCAGCGCCGAAAACATTCAGTACTTC. Amino acids: CASSAENIQYF.

The chain carries TRBV30 and TRBJ2-6; D remains ambiguous. Germline V CDR1 and CDR2: GTSNPN, SVGIG (reference sequence). Trimming stripped 3 bases from V and 0 bases from J, with 3 bases between. The CDR3 consists of 13 residues. In DNA, the CDR3 is TGTGCCTGGAGATCCTCTGGGGCCAACGTCCTGACTTTC. Translating gives CAWRSSGANVLTF.

This clone was detected only a few times. V usage is TRBV27 and J usage is TRBJ2-2, with TRBD2 matching 13 bases. The CDR3 length is 17 residues. V lost 9 bases and J lost 1; bases outside the gene matches: 8. Germline loops: CDR1 MNHEY, CDR2 SMNVEV (reference sequence). The CDR3 loop is CASTGLAGVRNTGELFF. CDR3 DNA sequence: TGTGCCAGTACCGGACTAGCGGGAGTAAGGAACACCGGGGAGCTGTTTTTT.

Only one count was recorded for this clone. The chain links TRBV5-1 to TRBJ2-5; tentatively, D is TRBD1 (6 bases). V lost 4 bases to trimming and J lost 5 bases, with 9 bases between them. The germline V gene has CDR1 SGHRS and CDR2 YFSETQ. There are 12 residues in the CDR3. The CDR3 DNA follows: TGCGCCAGCAGCCCCCAGGGGGAGACCCAGTACTTC. Encoded protein: CASSPQGETQYF.

This clone has a single count. The chain combines TRBV9 with TRBJ1-2; D is undetermined. The length of the CDR3 is 16 residues. CDR1 SGDLS and CDR2 YYNGEE come from the germline V gene. The germline V and J ends were trimmed by 0 bases and 0 bases, with 12 bases remaining between them. CDR3 loop: CASSVADGSANYGYTF. The CDR3 DNA sequence: TGTGCCAGCAGCGTAGCGGACGGATCAGCTAACTATGGCTACACCTTC.

The table lists this clone with a few counts. The chain combines TRBV30 with TRBJ2-3, with 9 positions matching TRBD2. Germline CDR1 is GTSNPN and CDR2 is SVGIG (reference sequence). V was clipped by 5 bases and J by 3 bases; unmatched bases: 12. The CDR3 consists of 16 residues. Here the CDR3 reads CAWGIRREGRTDTQYF. In DNA form, the CDR3 reads TGTGCCTGGGGGATACGGCGGGAGGGAAGAACAGATACGCAGTATTTT.

The chain links TRBV9 to TRBJ2-7; D is tentatively TRBD1 or TRBD2 (5 bases each). CDR3 length: 13 amino acids. V gave up 0 bases and J gave up 6 bases, with 10 bases separating them. Germline-derived CDR1 and CDR2 are SGDLS and YYNGEE. The CDR3 sequence: CASSVAEGTEQYF. CDR3 nucleotides: TGTGCCAGCAGCGTAGCAGAAGGGACCGAGCAGTACTTC.